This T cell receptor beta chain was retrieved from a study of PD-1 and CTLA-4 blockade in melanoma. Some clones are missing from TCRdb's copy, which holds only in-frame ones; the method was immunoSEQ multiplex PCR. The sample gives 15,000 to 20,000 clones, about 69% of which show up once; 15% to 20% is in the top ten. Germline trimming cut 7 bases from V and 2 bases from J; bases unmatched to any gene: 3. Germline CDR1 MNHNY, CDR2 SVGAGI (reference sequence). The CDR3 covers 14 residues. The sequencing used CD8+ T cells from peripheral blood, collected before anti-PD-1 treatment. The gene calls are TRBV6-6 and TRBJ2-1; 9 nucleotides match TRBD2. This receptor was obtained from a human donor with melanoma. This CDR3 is CASTPSGTYNEQFF. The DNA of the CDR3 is TGTGCCAGCACCCCTAGCGGGACCTACAATGAGCAGTTCTTC.